One and the same sample provided the 13 T cell receptor beta chains below, sequenced in a study of chemoradiotherapy in HPV16-positive cancers. Clones were read by immunoSEQ multiplex PCR, and TCRdb kept only the in-frame ones, dropping some. Counted here are over 20,000 clones, just under 75% occurring once; the ten biggest clones make up 2.6%. Collection of the sample occurred from a patient who underwent chemoradiotherapy. These receptors were obtained from a human donor with HPV-associated anogenital cancer.

V is TRBV14 and J is TRBJ2-1; D unresolved. The CDR3 consists of 15 residues. Germline V CDR1 and CDR2: SGHDN, FVKESK. V was cut by 0 bases and J by 1 base, with 7 bases left in between. Written as DNA, the CDR3 is TGTGCCAGCAGCCAAGAACATCATTCCTACAATGAGCAGTTCTTC. Translation: CASSQEHHSYNEQFF. Drawing the rest from reference TRBV14 and TRBJ2-1, the complete variable domain is EAGVTQFPSHSVIEKGQTVTLRCDPISGHDNLYWYRRVMGKEIKFLLHFVKESKQDESGMPNNRFLAERTGGTYSTLKVQPAELEDSGVYFCASSQEHHSYNEQFFGPGTRLTVL.

The V call is TRBV2, the J call TRBJ2-3; 8 positions match TRBD2. V was clipped by 8 bases and J by 4 bases; unmatched bases: 11. The CDR3 loop spans 15 amino acids. Germline values: CDR1 SNHLY, CDR2 FYNNEI. CDR3 sequence: CASSRLGLGADTQYF. For the CDR3, the DNA is TGTGCCAGCTCTCGGCTGGGACTAGGGGCAGATACGCAGTATTTT.

V gene TRBV30 combines with J gene TRBJ2-7, with D possibly being TRBD1 (5 bases). The CDR3 runs 15 residues. Germline-derived CDR1 and CDR2 are GTSNPN and SVGIG (reference sequence). V was cut by 4 bases and J by 1 base, with 17 bases left in between. CDR3 amino acids: CAWTIWGSLSYEQYF. CDR3 nucleotide sequence: TGTGCCTGGACTATATGGGGCTCCTTATCCTACGAGCAGTACTTC.

This clone showed up just a few times. This chain uses TRBV27 with TRBJ2-1; D possibly corresponds to TRBD2 (6 bases). V lost 6 bases to trimming and J lost 7 bases, with 19 bases between them. This CDR3 region has 15 residues. Germline V gives CDR1 MNHEY, CDR2 SMNVEV (reference sequence). Here the CDR3 DNA reads TGTGCCAGCAGAGAAACCGCGGGACTTGTTAATGAGCAGTTCTTC. Its translation is CASRETAGLVNEQFF.

This clone was detected only a few times. The J gene is TRBJ1-5, the V gene TRBV6-1; 7 bases are shared with TRBD1. This CDR3 has 15 amino acids. CDR1 and CDR2 (germline): MNHNS, SASEGT. J gave up 0 bases and V 6 bases, and 5 bases lay outside the gene matches. The CDR3 nucleotides read TGTGCCAGCAGGGGGACAGCTTATAGCAATCAGCCCCAGCATTTT. This encodes CASRGTAYSNQPQHF.

V gene TRBV10-3 combines with J gene TRBJ2-5; D perhaps matches TRBD2 (5 bases). V lost 4 bases to trimming and J lost 7 bases, with 16 bases between them. CDR3 length: 14 amino acids. Germline CDR1 is ENHRY and CDR2 is SYGVKD. The CDR3 nucleotides are TGTGCCATCAGTGGGCAGACGGGCGCGGGGACCCAGTACTTC. It codes for CAISGQTGAGTQYF.

The chain couples TRBV5-6 to TRBJ1-1, with D possibly matching TRBD1 (6 bases). V was cut by 4 bases and J by 5 bases, with 18 bases left in between. The CDR3 runs to 15 residues. Germline-derived CDR1 and CDR2 are SGHDT and YYEEEE. In DNA, the CDR3 is TGTGCCAGCAGCCCGGGGGTGGGGGCGCGTACTGAAGCTTTCTTT. Its protein is CASSPGVGARTEAFF.

The chain carries TRBV5-6 and TRBJ1-5, with 7 bases that match TRBD1. V dropped 0 bases and J dropped 6; count of bases not matched to a gene: 6. The CDR3 loop spans 15 amino acids. Germline CDR1 reads SGHDT; CDR2 reads YYEEEE. This chain's CDR3 is CASSLADRVGQPQHF. The CDR3 DNA reads as TGTGCCAGCAGCTTGGCCGACAGGGTAGGTCAGCCCCAGCATTTT.

The V call is TRBV7-3, the J call TRBJ2-5; no firm D call. The DNA end lines up better with TRBJ2-7; the J call may be wrong. The CDR3 loop spans 15 amino acids. Germline values: CDR1 SGHTA, CDR2 FQGTGA. CDR3 protein: CASSLASGPSYEQYF. In nucleotides, the CDR3 is TGTGCCAGCAGCTTAGCTTCAGGACCATCCTACGAGCAGTACTTC.

The V and J genes are TRBV27 and TRBJ2-7, with TRBD1 matching 8 bases. Trimming at V came to 5 bases and at J to 2 bases, leaving 8 bases not matched to a gene. This CDR3 region has 15 residues. From germline, CDR1 is MNHEY and CDR2 SMNVEV (reference sequence). The CDR3 here is CASSLQGAGTYEQYF. CDR3 bases: TGTGCCAGCAGTCTCCAGGGGGCTGGCACCTACGAGCAGTACTTC.

The rearrangement uses TRBV5-6 and TRBJ2-5, with D possibly TRBD2 on 7 matching bases. The CDR3 contains 14 residues. Between the trimmed V and J ends, which lost 5 bases and 5 bases, there was a span of 16 bases. The V gene's germline CDR1 is SGHDT and CDR2 YYEEEE. CDR3 nucleotide sequence: TGTGCCAGCAGTTCGGGGGGCAGGGGCGAGACCCAGTACTTC. The encoded protein is CASSSGGRGETQYF. Combining the CDR3 with reference TRBV5-6 and TRBJ2-5 gives the whole variable domain DAGVTQSPTHLIKTRGQQVTLRCSPKSGHDTVSWYQQALGQGPQFIFQYYEEEERQRGNFPDRFSGHQFPNYSSELNVNALLLGDSALYLCASSSGGRGETQYFGPGTRLLVL.

J is TRBJ2-3 and V is TRBV9, with 11 bases fitting TRBD2. Per the germline V gene, CDR1 is SGDLS and CDR2 is YYNGEE. The CDR3 is 16 amino acids. V lost 0 bases and J lost 7; bases outside the gene matches: 7. For the CDR3, the DNA is TGTGCCAGCAGCGTAGTAGCTAGCGGGAGGTATAATACGCAGTATTTT. It is translated as CASSVVASGRYNTQYF. Complete variable domain (other parts from reference TRBV9 and TRBJ2-3): DSGVTQTPKHLITATGQRVTLRCSPRSGDLSVYWYQQSLDQGLQFLIQYYNGEERAKGNILERFSAQQFPDLHSELNLSSLELGDSALYFCASSVVASGRYNTQYFGPGTRLTVL.

The rearrangement uses TRBV21-1 and TRBJ2-2; TRBD1, the D gene given by the table, was not confirmed from the DNA. TRBV21-1 is tagged as a pseudogene. This CDR3 contains 15 residues. The CDR3 here is CASSKGQGHTGELFF. CDR3 sequence (DNA): TGTGCCAGCAGCAAAGGACAGGGTCACACCGGGGAGCTGTTTTTT.